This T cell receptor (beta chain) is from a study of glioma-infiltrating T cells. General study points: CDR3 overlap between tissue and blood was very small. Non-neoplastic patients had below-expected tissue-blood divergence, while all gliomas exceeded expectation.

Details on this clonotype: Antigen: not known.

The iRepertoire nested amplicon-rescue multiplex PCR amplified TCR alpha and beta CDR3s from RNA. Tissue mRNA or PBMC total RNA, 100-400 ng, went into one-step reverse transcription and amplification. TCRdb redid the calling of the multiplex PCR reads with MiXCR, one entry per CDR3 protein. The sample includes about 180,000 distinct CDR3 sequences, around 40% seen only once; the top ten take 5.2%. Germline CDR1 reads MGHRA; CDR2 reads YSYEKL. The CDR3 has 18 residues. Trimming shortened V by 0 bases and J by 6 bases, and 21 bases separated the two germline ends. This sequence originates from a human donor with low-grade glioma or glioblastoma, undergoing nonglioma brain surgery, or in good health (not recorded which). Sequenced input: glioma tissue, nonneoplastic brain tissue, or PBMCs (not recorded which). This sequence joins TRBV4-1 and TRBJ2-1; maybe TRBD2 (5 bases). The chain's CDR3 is CASSQEEVSGRFINEQFF. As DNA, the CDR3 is TGCGCCAGCAGCCAAGAGGAGGTATCAGGTAGATTTATCAATGAGCAGTTCTTC.